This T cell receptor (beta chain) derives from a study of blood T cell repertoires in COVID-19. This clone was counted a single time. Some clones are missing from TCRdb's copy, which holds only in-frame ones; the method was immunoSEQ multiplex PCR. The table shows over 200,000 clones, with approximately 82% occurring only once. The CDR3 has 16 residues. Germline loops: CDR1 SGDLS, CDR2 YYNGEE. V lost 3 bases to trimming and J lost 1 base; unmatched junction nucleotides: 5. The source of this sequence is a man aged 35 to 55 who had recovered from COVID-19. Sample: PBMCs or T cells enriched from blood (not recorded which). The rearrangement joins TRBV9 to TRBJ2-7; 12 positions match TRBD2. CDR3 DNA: TGTGCCAGCAGCGAATCTAGCGGGAGGGGGTCCTACGAGCAGTACTTC. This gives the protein CASSESSGRGSYEQYF. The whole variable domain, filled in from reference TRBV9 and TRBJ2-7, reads DSGVTQTPKHLITATGQRVTLRCSPRSGDLSVYWYQQSLDQGLQFLIQYYNGEERAKGNILERFSAQQFPDLHSELNLSSLELGDSALYFCASSESSGRGSYEQYFGPGTRLTVT.